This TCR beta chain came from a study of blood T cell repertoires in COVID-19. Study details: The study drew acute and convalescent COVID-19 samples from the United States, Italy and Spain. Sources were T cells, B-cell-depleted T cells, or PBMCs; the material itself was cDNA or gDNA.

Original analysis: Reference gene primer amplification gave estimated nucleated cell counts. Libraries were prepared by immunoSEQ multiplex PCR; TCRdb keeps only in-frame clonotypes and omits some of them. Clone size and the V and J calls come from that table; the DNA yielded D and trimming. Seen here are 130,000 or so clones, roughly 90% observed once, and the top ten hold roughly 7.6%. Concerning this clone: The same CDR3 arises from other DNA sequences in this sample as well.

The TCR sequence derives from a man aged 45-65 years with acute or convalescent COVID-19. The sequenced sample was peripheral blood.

CDR3 amino acids: CAWSVRDRDYGYTF. CDR3 nucleotides: TGTGCCTGGAGTGTACGGGACAGGGACTATGGCTACACCTTC. This rearrangement joins TRBV30 to TRBJ1-2; the match to TRBD1 covers 9 bases. CDR3 length: 14 amino acids. Trimming took 0 bases from V and 3 from J; bases not matched to a gene: 2. CDR1 and CDR2 from the germline V gene are GTSNPN and SVGIG (reference sequence).